The 20 T cell receptor beta chains below come from one sample, sequenced in a study of blood T cell repertoires in COVID-19. TCRdb keeps only in-frame clones here, not all; method: immunoSEQ multiplex PCR. The sample has roughly 220,000 clones, roughly 80% seen once. Material for sequencing was peripheral blood. The receptors come from a woman older than 75 with COVID-19, enrolled during active disease.

The genes are TRBV2 and TRBJ1-4; 7 positions match TRBD1. This CDR3 is built from 17 residues. Losses at the gene ends were 3 bases for V and 0 bases for J; bases not matched to a gene: 7. Germline V gives CDR1 SNHLY, CDR2 FYNNEI. CDR3 sequence reads: CASSDRRGGSTNEKLFF. CDR3 nucleotide sequence: TGTGCCAGCAGTGATCGTCGAGGGGGCTCAACTAATGAAAAACTGTTTTTT.

The chain carries TRBV29-1 and TRBJ2-5; 7 bases agree with TRBD1. V gave up 5 bases and J gave up 5 bases; unmatched junction bases: 20. The CDR3 is 17 residues long. Germline lookup yields CDR1 SQVTM and CDR2 ANQGSEA. The CDR3 region has the DNA TGCAGCGTTCGGAAATTCGGGACAGAAAGTACGGGGGAGACCCAGTACTTC. This encodes CSVRKFGTESTGETQYF.

CDR3 coding DNA: TGTGCCAGCCGGGACAGGGTTATGGATGAGCAGTTCTTC. It is translated as CASRDRVMDEQFF. V is TRBV19 and J is TRBJ2-1, with 9 bases fitting TRBD1. Germline CDR1 LNHDA, CDR2 SQIVND (reference sequence). The CDR3 totals 13 residues. With V trimmed by 9 bases and J by 8 bases, 8 bases remained unmatched.

V is TRBV29-1 and J is TRBJ1-1; D not resolved. Trimming pared 7 bases from V and 1 base from J, leaving 4 bases between. This CDR3 is built from 10 residues. Looked up from germline, CDR1 is SQVTM and CDR2 is ANQGSEA. CDR3 amino acids: CSARNTEAFF. The CDR3 bases are TGCAGCGCTCGGAACACTGAAGCTTTCTTT.

The chain carries TRBV20-1 and TRBJ2-3; D is uncertain. The CDR3 length is 17 residues. The V and J ends lost 3 bases and 0 bases respectively, with 19 bases between them. Germline V CDR1 and CDR2: DFQATT, SNEGSKA (reference sequence). The CDR3 sequence is CSASRTAKDLSTDTQYF. The CDR3 bases are TGCAGTGCTAGTAGAACAGCTAAAGATTTAAGCACAGATACGCAGTATTTT.

The CDR3 DNA reads TGTGCCAGTAGTAAGGACTTGTTTTTGTCCTACGAGCAGTACTTC. Amino acids: CASSKDLFLSYEQYF. The chain has TRBV19 and TRBJ2-7, with D perhaps matching TRBD2 (5 bases). The germline V gene has CDR1 LNHDA and CDR2 SQIVND (reference sequence). V lost 4 bases and J lost 1, with 14 bases in between. CDR3 length: 15 amino acids.

Concerning this clone: In the same sample, other DNA sequences code for this CDR3. The V and J genes are TRBV6-1 and TRBJ1-2; possibly TRBD1 for D (6 bases). From germline, CDR1 is MNHNS and CDR2 SASEGT. V was cut by 0 bases and J by 3 bases, with 20 bases left in between. CDR3 length: 18 amino acids. The DNA of the CDR3 is TGTGCCAGCAGTGAAGCCAGAGACAGGAGGCCCGCAGACTATGGCTACACCTTC. Translating it yields CASSEARDRRPADYGYTF.

This clone was recorded only once. The genes are TRBV7-9 and TRBJ1-5, with 11 bases fitting TRBD1. Looked up from germline, CDR1 is SEHNR and CDR2 is FQNEAQ (reference sequence). This CDR3 spans 15 amino acids. Unmatched junction bases numbered 8, after V lost 5 bases and J lost 8 bases. CDR3 in amino acids: CASSPTGTGGKPQHF. The CDR3 DNA sequence: TGTGCCAGCAGCCCAACCGGGACAGGGGGGAAGCCCCAGCATTTT.

V gene TRBV6-6 combines with J gene TRBJ1-1; D might be TRBD1 (6 bases). Germline-derived CDR1 and CDR2 are MNHNY and SVGAGI (reference sequence). The CDR3 length is 14 residues. Trimming removed 4 bases from V and 9 bases from J, with 18 bases in between. The CDR3 coding sequence is TGTGCCAGCAGTTTACAGGGCGCCATCCCTAAAGCTTTCTTT. This sequence encodes CASSLQGAIPKAFF.

The gene calls are TRBV28 and TRBJ1-2; perhaps TRBD1 as D (6 bases). Trimming stripped 6 bases from V and 3 bases from J, with 11 bases between. CDR1 and CDR2 from the germline V gene are MDHEN and SYDVKM. There are 13 residues in the CDR3. CDR3 protein: CASSPGHDYGYTF. The DNA of the CDR3 is TGTGCCAGCAGCCCGGGACACGACTATGGCTACACCTTC.

This chain joins TRBV5-6 and TRBJ1-1; D is possibly TRBD1 (5 bases). Trimming left V 3 bases short and J 5 bases short, with 17 bases between. The CDR3 covers 15 residues. The germline gives CDR1 SGHDT, CDR2 YYEEEE. The CDR3 region has the DNA TGTGCCAGCAGCTACACAGGCGCGGTGGAGACTGAAGCTTTCTTT. Translated: CASSYTGAVETEAFF.

This sequence joins TRBV11-2 and TRBJ2-5; D perhaps matches TRBD2 (7 bases). The CDR3 spans 15 residues. The ends were cut back, 7 bases at V and 6 bases at J, with 21 bases in the middle. The germline gives CDR1 SGHAT, CDR2 FQNNGV. The CDR3 sequence is CASTPLGGGRQTQYF. The CDR3 DNA reads as TGTGCCAGCACCCCTTTGGGGGGGGGCAGACAGACCCAGTACTTC.

V and J are TRBV6-5 and TRBJ2-7; 7 bases align to TRBD1. The germline CDR1 and CDR2 sequences are MNHEY and SVGAGI. CDR3 length: 13 amino acids. With V trimmed by 2 bases and J by 3 bases, 1 base remained unmatched. The CDR3 reads CASSYRQGYEQYF. The CDR3 DNA reads TGTGCCAGCAGTTACCGACAGGGCTACGAGCAGTACTTC.

The chain combines TRBV28 with TRBJ1-2; weak D call: TRBD1 (6 bases). Germline V CDR1 and CDR2: MDHEN, SYDVKM. V dropped 6 bases and J dropped 3 bases, with 14 bases sitting between them. CDR3 length: 14 amino acids. CDR3 in DNA: TGTGCCAGCAGGCCCGGGGGGGGCCACTATGGCTACACCTTC. Protein product: CASRPGGGHYGYTF.

The chain uses TRBV6-5 and TRBJ2-7; 9 bases align to TRBD1. The germline CDR1 and CDR2 sequences are MNHEY and SVGAGI. V trimming: 8 bases; J trimming: 5 bases; junction bases outside the gene matches: 10. The CDR3 runs 14 residues. CDR3 nucleotide sequence: TGTGCCAGCGCCCGGGACAGGGTAAGGCACGAGCAGTACTTC. Translated, it gives CASARDRVRHEQYF.

The chain links TRBV28 to TRBJ1-1, with unresolved D. This CDR3 region has 12 residues. V lost 1 base and J 9 bases, leaving 9 bases between the germline ends. Germline V gene data show CDR1 as MDHEN and CDR2 as SYDVKM. CDR3 protein: CASSLSLPKAFF. The CDR3 region has the DNA TGTGCCAGCAGTTTATCACTTCCGAAAGCTTTCTTT.

Details on this clone: Other nucleotide sequences from this sample produce the same CDR3. The chain combines TRBV7-2 with TRBJ1-1; the D is unclear. CDR3 size: 13 residues. The germline gives CDR1 SGHTA, CDR2 FQGNSA. Trimming removed 1 base at V and 7 bases at J, with 10 bases between. The CDR3: CASSLGWGGEAFF. In nucleotides, the CDR3 is TGTGCCAGCAGCTTAGGATGGGGAGGTGAAGCTTTCTTT.

The CDR3 is CASSLSPGQNPNTEAFF. The CDR3 bases are TGTGCCAGCAGTTTAAGCCCGGGACAGAACCCGAACACTGAAGCTTTCTTT. This chain uses TRBV27 with TRBJ1-1, with 7 bases that match TRBD1. CDR3 length: 17 amino acids. In germline, CDR1 is MNHEY, CDR2 SMNVEV (reference sequence). J was trimmed by 1 base and V by 2 bases; bases with no gene match: 10.

V usage is TRBV5-4 and J usage is TRBJ2-1; 13 bases align to TRBD2. Germline CDR1 is SGHNT and CDR2 is YYREEE (reference sequence). CDR3 size: 15 residues. With V trimmed by 2 bases and J by 8 bases, 4 bases remained unmatched. The CDR3 nucleotides read TGTGCCAGCAGCTTTAGGACTAGCGGGAGTCATGAGCAGTTCTTC. It translates to CASSFRTSGSHEQFF.

This clone was detected only a few times. The rearrangement links TRBV27 to TRBJ1-2; 7 nucleotides line up with TRBD1. CDR1 and CDR2 (germline): MNHEY, SMNVEV (reference sequence). The length of the CDR3 is 15 residues. The V gene end was trimmed by 6 bases and the J gene end by 0 bases; junction bases not matched to a gene: 7. Here the CDR3 reads CASRGQPHSNYGYTF. CDR3 nucleotides: TGTGCCAGCAGGGGACAGCCCCACTCTAACTATGGCTACACCTTC.